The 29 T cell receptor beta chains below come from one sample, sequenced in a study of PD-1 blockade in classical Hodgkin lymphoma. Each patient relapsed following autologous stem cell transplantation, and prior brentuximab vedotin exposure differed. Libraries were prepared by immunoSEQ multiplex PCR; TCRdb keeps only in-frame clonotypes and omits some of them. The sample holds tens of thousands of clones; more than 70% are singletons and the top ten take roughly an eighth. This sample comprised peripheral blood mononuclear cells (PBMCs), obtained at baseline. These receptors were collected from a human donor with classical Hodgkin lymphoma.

The CDR3 loop reads CASSLGPGRGRVEGYTF. CDR3 sequence (DNA): TGTGCCAGCAGCTTAGGGCCCGGGCGGGGCAGGGTGGAAGGCTACACCTTC. This rearrangement joins TRBV11-3 to TRBJ1-2, with a possible D match to TRBD1 (5 bases). CDR1 is SGHNT, CDR2 YENEEA, per germline. CDR3 size: 17 residues. The germline V and J ends were trimmed by 1 base and 8 bases, with 23 bases remaining between them.

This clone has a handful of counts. CDR3 region: CASSRDQVSPLHF. The DNA for the CDR3 is TGTGCCAGCAGCCGGGATCAGGTTTCACCCCTCCACTTT. The V and J genes are TRBV7-9 and TRBJ1-6; D is undetermined. Trimming pared 5 bases from V and 9 bases from J, leaving 11 bases between. CDR1 is SEHNR and CDR2 is FQNEAQ in the germline V gene (reference sequence). The CDR3 covers 13 residues.

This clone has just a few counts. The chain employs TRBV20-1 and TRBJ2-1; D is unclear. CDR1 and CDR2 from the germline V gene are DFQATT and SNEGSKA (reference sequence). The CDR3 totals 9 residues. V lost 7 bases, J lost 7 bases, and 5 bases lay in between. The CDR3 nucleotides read TGCAGTGTTTTGAATGAGCAGTTCTTC. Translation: CSVLNEQFF.

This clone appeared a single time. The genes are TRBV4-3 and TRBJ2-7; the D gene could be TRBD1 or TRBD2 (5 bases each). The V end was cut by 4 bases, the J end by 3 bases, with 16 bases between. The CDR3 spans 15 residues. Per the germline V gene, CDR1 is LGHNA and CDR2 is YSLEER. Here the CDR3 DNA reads TGCGCCAGCAGCCGGGGCTCCGGGGCAGTCTACGAGCAGTACTTC. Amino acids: CASSRGSGAVYEQYF.

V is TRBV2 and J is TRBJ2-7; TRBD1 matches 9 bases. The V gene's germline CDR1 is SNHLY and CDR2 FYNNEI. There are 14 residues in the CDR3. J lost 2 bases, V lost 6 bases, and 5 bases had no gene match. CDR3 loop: CASSTTGGTYEQYF. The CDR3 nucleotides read TGTGCCAGCAGCACCACAGGGGGCACCTACGAGCAGTACTTC.

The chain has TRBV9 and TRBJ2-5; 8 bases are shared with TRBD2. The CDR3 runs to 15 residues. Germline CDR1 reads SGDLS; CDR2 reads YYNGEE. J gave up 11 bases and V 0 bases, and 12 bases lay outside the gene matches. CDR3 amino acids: CASSVDGLPGGEQYF. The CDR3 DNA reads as TGTGCCAGCAGCGTAGACGGGCTACCCGGGGGGGAGCAGTACTTC.

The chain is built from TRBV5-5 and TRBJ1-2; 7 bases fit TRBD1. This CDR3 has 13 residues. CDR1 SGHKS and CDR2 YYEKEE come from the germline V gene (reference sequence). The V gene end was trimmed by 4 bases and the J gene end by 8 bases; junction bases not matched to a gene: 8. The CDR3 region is CASSRQGRDGYTF. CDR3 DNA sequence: TGTGCCAGCAGCCGACAGGGACGCGACGGCTACACCTTC.

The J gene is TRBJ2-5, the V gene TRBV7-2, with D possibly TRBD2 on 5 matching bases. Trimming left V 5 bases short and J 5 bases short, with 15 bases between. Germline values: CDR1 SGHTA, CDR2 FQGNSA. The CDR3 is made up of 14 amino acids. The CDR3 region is CASSPGLQMETQYF. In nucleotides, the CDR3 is TGTGCCAGCAGCCCGGGATTACAGATGGAGACCCAGTACTTC.

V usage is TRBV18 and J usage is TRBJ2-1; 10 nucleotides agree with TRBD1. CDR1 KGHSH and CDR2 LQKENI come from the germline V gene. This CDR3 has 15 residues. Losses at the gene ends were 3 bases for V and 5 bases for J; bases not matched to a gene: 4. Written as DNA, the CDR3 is TGTGCCAGCTCACCTTCCGGGACAGGGGACAATGAGCAGTTCTTC. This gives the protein CASSPSGTGDNEQFF.

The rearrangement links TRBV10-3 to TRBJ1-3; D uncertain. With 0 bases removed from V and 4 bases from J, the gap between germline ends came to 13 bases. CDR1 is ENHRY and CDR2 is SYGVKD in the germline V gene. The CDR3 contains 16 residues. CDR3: CAISESGGVGGNTIYF. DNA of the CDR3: TGTGCCATCAGTGAGTCGGGAGGTGTAGGAGGAAACACCATATATTTT.

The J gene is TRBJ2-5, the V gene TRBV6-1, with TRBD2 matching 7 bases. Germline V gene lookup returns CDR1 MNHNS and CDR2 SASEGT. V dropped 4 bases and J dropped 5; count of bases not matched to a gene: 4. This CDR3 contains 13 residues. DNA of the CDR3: TGTGCCAGCAGTGGGGCCGGGAGGGAGACCCAGTACTTC. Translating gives CASSGAGRETQYF.

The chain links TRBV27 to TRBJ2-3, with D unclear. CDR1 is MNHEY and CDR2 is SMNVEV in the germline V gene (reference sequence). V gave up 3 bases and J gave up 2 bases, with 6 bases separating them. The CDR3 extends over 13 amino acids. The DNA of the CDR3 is TGTGCCAGCAGTTTGTATATCACAGATACGCAGTATTTT. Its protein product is CASSLYITDTQYF.

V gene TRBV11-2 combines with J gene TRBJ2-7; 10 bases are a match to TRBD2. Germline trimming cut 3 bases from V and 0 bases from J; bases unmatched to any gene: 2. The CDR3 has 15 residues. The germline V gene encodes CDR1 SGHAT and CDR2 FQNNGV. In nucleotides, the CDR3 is TGTGCCAGCAGCTTTACTAGCGGGGACTCCTACGAGCAGTACTTC. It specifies CASSFTSGDSYEQYF.

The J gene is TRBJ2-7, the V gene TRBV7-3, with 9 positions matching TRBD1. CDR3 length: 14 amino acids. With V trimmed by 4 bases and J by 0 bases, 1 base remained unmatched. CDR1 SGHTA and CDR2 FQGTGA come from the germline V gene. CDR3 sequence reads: CASSWGQGSYEQYF. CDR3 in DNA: TGTGCCAGCAGCTGGGGACAGGGCTCCTACGAGCAGTACTTC. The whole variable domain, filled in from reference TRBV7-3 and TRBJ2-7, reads GAGVSQTPSNKVTEKGKYVELRCDPISGHTALYWYRQSLGQGPEFLIYFQGTGAADDSGLPNDRFFAVRPEGSVSTLKIQRTERGDSAVYLCASSWGQGSYEQYFGPGTRLTVT.

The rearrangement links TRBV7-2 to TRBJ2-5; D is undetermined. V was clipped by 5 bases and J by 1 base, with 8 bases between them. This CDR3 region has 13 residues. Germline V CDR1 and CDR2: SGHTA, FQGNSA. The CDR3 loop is CASSTPGQETQYF. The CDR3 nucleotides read TGTGCCAGCAGCACCCCGGGCCAAGAGACCCAGTACTTC.

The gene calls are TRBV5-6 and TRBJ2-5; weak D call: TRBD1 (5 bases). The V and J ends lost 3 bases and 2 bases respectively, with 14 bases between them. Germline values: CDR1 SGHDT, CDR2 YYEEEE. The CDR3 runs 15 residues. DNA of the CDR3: TGTGCCAGCAGCTCGGACATTGGGTATCAAGAGACCCAGTACTTC. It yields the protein CASSSDIGYQETQYF. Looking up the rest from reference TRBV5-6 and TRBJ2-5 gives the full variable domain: DAGVTQSPTHLIKTRGQQVTLRCSPKSGHDTVSWYQQALGQGPQFIFQYYEEEERQRGNFPDRFSGHQFPNYSSELNVNALLLGDSALYLCASSSDIGYQETQYFGPGTRLLVL.

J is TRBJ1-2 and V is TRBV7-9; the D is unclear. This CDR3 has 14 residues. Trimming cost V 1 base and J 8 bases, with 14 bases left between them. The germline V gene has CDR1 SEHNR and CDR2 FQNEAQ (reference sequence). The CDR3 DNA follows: TGTGCCAGCAGCTTAGGCGCCACGGTATACGGCTACACCTTC. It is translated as CASSLGATVYGYTF.

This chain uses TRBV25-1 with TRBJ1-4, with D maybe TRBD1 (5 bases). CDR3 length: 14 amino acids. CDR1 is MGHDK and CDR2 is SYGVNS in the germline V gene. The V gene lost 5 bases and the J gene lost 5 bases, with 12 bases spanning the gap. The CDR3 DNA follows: TGTGCCAGCAGTAACCCGACAGAAAATGAAAAACTGTTTTTT. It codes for CASSNPTENEKLFF.

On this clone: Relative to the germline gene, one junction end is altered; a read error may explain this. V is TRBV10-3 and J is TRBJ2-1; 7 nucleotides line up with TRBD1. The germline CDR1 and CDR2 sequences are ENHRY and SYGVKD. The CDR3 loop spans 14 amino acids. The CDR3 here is CASSASGQSNEQFF. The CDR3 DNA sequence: TGTGCCAGCAGTGCCTCGGGACAGAGCAATGAGCAGTTCTTC.

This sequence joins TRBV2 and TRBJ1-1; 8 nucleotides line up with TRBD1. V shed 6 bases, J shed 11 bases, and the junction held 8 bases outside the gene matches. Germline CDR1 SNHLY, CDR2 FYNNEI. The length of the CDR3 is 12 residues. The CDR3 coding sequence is TGTGCCAGCAGCCAGACAGGGGAGGATGCTTTCTTT. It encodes CASSQTGEDAFF.

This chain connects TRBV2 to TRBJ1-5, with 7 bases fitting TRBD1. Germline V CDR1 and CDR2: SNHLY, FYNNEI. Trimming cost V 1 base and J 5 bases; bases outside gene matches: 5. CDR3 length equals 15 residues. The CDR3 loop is CASSEEQGGHQPQHF. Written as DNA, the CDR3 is TGTGCCAGCAGTGAAGAGCAGGGGGGACATCAGCCCCAGCATTTT.

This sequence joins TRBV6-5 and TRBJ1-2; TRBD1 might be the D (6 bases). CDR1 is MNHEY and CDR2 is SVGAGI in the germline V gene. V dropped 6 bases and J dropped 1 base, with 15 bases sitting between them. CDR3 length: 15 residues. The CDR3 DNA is TGTGCCAGCAGGCCCCCCGGGACACATAACTATGGCTACACCTTC. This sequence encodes CASRPPGTHNYGYTF.

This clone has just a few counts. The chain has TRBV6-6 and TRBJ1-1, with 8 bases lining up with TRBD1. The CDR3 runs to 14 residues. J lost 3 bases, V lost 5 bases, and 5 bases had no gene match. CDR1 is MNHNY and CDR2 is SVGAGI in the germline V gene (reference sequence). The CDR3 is CASSPPDRDTEAFF. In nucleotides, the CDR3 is TGTGCCAGCAGTCCTCCGGACAGGGACACTGAAGCTTTCTTT.

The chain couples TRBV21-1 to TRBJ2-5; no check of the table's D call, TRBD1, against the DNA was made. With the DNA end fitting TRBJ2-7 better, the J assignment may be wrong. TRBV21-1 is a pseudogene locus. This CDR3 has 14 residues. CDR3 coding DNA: TGTGCCAGCAGTAAAGGGACAGTACACTACGAGCAGTACTTC. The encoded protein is CASSKGTVHYEQYF.

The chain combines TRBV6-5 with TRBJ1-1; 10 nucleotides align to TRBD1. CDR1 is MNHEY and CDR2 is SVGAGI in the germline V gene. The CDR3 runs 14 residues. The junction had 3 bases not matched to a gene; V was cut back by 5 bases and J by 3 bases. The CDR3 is CASSKDRGDTEAFF. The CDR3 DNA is TGTGCCAGCAGTAAGGACAGGGGGGACACTGAAGCTTTCTTT.

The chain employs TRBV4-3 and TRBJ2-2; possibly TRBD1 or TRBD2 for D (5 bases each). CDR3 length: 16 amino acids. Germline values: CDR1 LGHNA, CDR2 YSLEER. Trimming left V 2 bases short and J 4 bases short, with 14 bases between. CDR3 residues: CASSQRGVSGTGELFF. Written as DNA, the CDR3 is TGCGCCAGCAGCCAACGAGGGGTATCGGGCACCGGGGAGCTGTTTTTT.

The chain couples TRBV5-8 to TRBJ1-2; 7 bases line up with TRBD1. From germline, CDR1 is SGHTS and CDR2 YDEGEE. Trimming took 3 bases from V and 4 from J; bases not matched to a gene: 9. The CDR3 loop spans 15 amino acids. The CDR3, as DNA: TGTGCCAGCAGCTCACCCGGGACAGTCCCCTATGGCTACACCTTC. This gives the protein CASSSPGTVPYGYTF.

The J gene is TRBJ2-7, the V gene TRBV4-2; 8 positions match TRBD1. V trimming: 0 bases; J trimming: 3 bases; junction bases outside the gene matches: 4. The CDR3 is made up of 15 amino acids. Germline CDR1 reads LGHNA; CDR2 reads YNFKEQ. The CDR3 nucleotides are TGTGCCAGCAGCCAAGAACCACAGGGGGACTACGAGCAGTACTTC. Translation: CASSQEPQGDYEQYF.

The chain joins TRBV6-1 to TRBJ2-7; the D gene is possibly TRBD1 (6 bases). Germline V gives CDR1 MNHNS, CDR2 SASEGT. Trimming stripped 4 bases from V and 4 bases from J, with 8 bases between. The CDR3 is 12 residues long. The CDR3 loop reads CASSGTEYEQYF. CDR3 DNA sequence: TGTGCCAGCAGTGGGACAGAGTACGAGCAGTACTTC.